This entry lists 17 T cell receptor beta chains sequenced from one sample in a study of cytomegalovirus exposure and HLA in healthy donors. A multiplex PCR was run with 60 Vbeta primers and 13 Jbeta primers. Libraries were prepared by immunoSEQ multiplex PCR; TCRdb keeps only in-frame clonotypes and omits some of them. Here the sample spans 150,000 to 200,000 clones, about three quarters being singletons. The source material was PBMCs. These TCRs come from a man in his fifties in good health and CMV-seropositive.

In this sample, this clone turned up once. V and J are TRBV28 and TRBJ1-2; no definite D call. This CDR3 is 13 amino acids long. Germline CDR1 MDHEN, CDR2 SYDVKM. V lost 7 bases and J lost 7, with 16 bases in between. CDR3 protein: CASTGSPARGYTF. The CDR3 bases are TGTGCCAGCACGGGTAGTCCAGCGCGTGGCTACACCTTC.

The DNA for the CDR3 is TGTGCCATCAGTGAGTTCCCAGGGGATATCGGGGACTATGGCTACACCTTC. It encodes CAISEFPGDIGDYGYTF. The chain employs TRBV10-3 and TRBJ1-2; D might be TRBD1 (6 bases). The V end lost 1 base, the J end lost 3 bases, and 18 bases lay between the germline ends. From germline, CDR1 is ENHRY and CDR2 SYGVKD. The CDR3 sequence is 17 residues long.

The chain links TRBV27 to TRBJ2-2, with no clear D. This CDR3 spans 16 amino acids. V was clipped by 5 bases and J by 0 bases, with 13 bases between them. Looked up from germline, CDR1 is MNHEY and CDR2 is SMNVEV (reference sequence). The CDR3 DNA follows: TGTGCCAGCAGTGCCCCTCTAATCGCGAACACCGGGGAGCTGTTTTTT. It is translated as CASSAPLIANTGELFF.

CDR3 sequence (DNA): TGTGCTAGTGGCCAGGGTGGCAATCAGCCCCAGCATTTT. Translation gives CASGQGGNQPQHF. The chain recombines TRBV12-5 with TRBJ1-5; a weak D match, TRBD1 (5 bases). CDR3 length: 13 residues. Germline CDR1 is LGHNT and CDR2 is FRNRAP. V shed 6 bases and J shed 2 bases, with 8 bases lying between them.

The rearrangement uses TRBV10-3 and TRBJ2-7; 11 bases line up with TRBD1. CDR3 length equals 15 residues. Germline loops: CDR1 ENHRY, CDR2 SYGVKD. V gave up 4 bases and J gave up 3 bases; unmatched junction bases: 5. The CDR3, as DNA: TGTGCCATCAGTGCGACGGGGACAGGGGGCTACGAGCAGTACGTC. Translation gives CAISATGTGGYEQYV.

This chain uses TRBV29-1 with TRBJ1-4; 7 nucleotides agree with TRBD1. CDR1 is SQVTM, CDR2 ANQGSEA, per germline. CDR3 size: 14 residues. J lost 8 bases, V lost 6 bases, and 12 bases had no gene match. CDR3 DNA: TGCAGCGTCCCCAAGGGGGACAGCCAAGAAAAACTGTTTTTT. The encoded protein is CSVPKGDSQEKLFF.

The chain recombines TRBV18 with TRBJ2-3; 7 bases match TRBD1. The V gene's germline CDR1 is KGHSH and CDR2 LQKENI. The V and J ends lost 2 bases and 4 bases, in that order; junction bases with no gene match: 12. The CDR3 has 17 amino acids. Written as DNA, the CDR3 is TGTGCCAGCTCACCAACGAATCTCAGGGACAGCGCAGATACGCAGTATTTT. Translated, it gives CASSPTNLRDSADTQYF.

In DNA, the CDR3 is TGTGCCAGCCCCCCCCGAACATTGAACACTGAAGCTTTCTTT. It is translated as CASPPRTLNTEAFF. This chain uses TRBV11-1 with TRBJ1-1, with no clear D. With 8 bases removed from V and 0 bases from J, the gap between germline ends came to 13 bases. Per germline, CDR1 SGHAT and CDR2 FQDESV (reference sequence). The CDR3 loop spans 14 amino acids.

The chain uses TRBV7-2 and TRBJ1-5; TRBD1 matches at 10 bases. The CDR3 is 15 residues long. Germline assignment: CDR1 SGHTA and CDR2 FQGNSA. V was pared by 5 bases and J by 7 bases, with 8 bases of the junction left unmatched. The CDR3 bases are TGTGCCAGCAGCCGACCGGGACAGGGGAGCCAGCCCCAGCATTTT. Residues: CASSRPGQGSQPQHF.

This clone occurred once. V usage is TRBV5-1 and J usage is TRBJ2-5; D perhaps matches TRBD2 (6 bases). V was shortened by 5 bases and J by 5 bases, with 16 bases between the two germline ends. Per the germline V gene, CDR1 is SGHRS and CDR2 is YFSETQ. The CDR3 sequence is 14 residues long. DNA of the CDR3: TGCGCCAGCAGTCGAGGGGCTGCGGGGGAGACCCAGTACTTC. Amino acids: CASSRGAAGETQYF.

This clone occurred a few times. The chain couples TRBV19 to TRBJ2-2; maybe TRBD2 (5 bases). Trimming removed 6 bases at V and 4 bases at J, with 15 bases between. Germline V gene sequence: CDR1 LNHDA, CDR2 SQIVND (reference sequence). The CDR3 sequence is 15 residues long. CDR3 in amino acids: CASRSTNRGTGELFF. In nucleotides, the CDR3 is TGTGCCAGTAGATCGACTAACCGTGGCACCGGGGAGCTGTTTTTT.

V gene TRBV6-1 combines with J gene TRBJ2-2, with 7 bases lining up with TRBD1. Germline loops: CDR1 MNHNS, CDR2 SASEGT. CDR3 length: 15 amino acids. The V gene end was trimmed by 1 base and the J gene end by 4 bases; junction bases not matched to a gene: 3. CDR3 DNA sequence: TGTGCCAGCAGTGAAGGACAGGGTACCACCGGGGAGCTGTTTTTT. It encodes CASSEGQGTTGELFF.

This clone was detected only once. This sequence joins TRBV5-4 and TRBJ2-7, with TRBD1 matching 7 bases. CDR3 length equals 15 residues. Germline V gene lookup returns CDR1 SGHNT and CDR2 YYREEE (reference sequence). The V gene end was trimmed by 4 bases and the J gene end by 1 base; junction bases not matched to a gene: 8. CDR3 protein: CASSETTGWSYEQYF. The CDR3 coding sequence is TGTGCCAGCAGCGAGACGACAGGGTGGTCCTACGAGCAGTACTTC.

This chain joins TRBV28 and TRBJ2-5; TRBD1 matches at 7 bases. V dropped 0 bases and J dropped 0; count of bases not matched to a gene: 1. The CDR3 has 15 amino acids. Germline CDR1 and CDR2: MDHEN and SYDVKM. CDR3 bases: TGTGCCAGCAGTTTATGGGGGACAGACCAAGAGACCCAGTACTTC. This codes for CASSLWGTDQETQYF.

The genes are TRBV5-1 and TRBJ2-3; D not certain. V lost 6 bases and J 2 bases, leaving 16 bases between the germline ends. The CDR3 covers 15 residues. Germline CDR1 reads SGHRS; CDR2 reads YFSETQ. Here the CDR3 reads CASNRDIPNTDTQYF. The CDR3 DNA reads as TGCGCCAGCAACAGAGACATACCCAACACAGATACGCAGTATTTT.

This sequence joins TRBV13 and TRBJ2-6; no clear D gene. Trimming pared 3 bases from V and 10 bases from J, leaving 10 bases between. The germline V gene has CDR1 PRHDT and CDR2 FYEKMQ (reference sequence). The CDR3 consists of 13 residues. CDR3 nucleotides: TGTGCCAGCAGCTTGGCTGGGCCTAACGTCCTGACTTTC. Translation gives CASSLAGPNVLTF. The variable domain in full, with the rest retrieved from reference TRBV13 and TRBJ2-6, is AAGVIQSPRHLIKEKRETATLKCYPIPRHDTVYWYQQGPGQDPQFLISFYEKMQSDKGSIPDRFSAQQFSDYHSELNMSSLELGDSALYFCASSLAGPNVLTFGAGSRLTVL.

This clone appeared a few times. The chain employs TRBV6-5 and TRBJ1-2; tentative D call: TRBD1 (6 bases). CDR3 length: 13 residues. Trimming removed 5 bases at V and 8 bases at J, with 15 bases between. Germline loops: CDR1 MNHEY, CDR2 SVGAGI. The CDR3 DNA is TGTGCCAGCAGTGAACACAGGGATCTGGGCTACACCTTC. Translated: CASSEHRDLGYTF.